This T cell receptor beta chain was retrieved from a study of blood T cells in healthy people across ages. A J-beta primer mix and a sample-barcoded 5' primer were used in a second PCR of roughly 7 to 12 cycles. TCRdb fed the 5' RACE reads into MiXCR, producing one record per CDR3 protein. The sample yields roughly 730,000 distinct CDR3 sequences, approximately 53% seen once. The CDR3 length is 14 residues. Trimming stripped 4 bases from V and 1 base from J, with 11 bases between. Per the germline V gene, CDR1 is MGHRA and CDR2 is YSYEKL. This receptor was obtained from a man aged 35 to 55 in good health. Input material: blood. The rearrangement links TRBV4-1 to TRBJ2-7; perhaps TRBD1 as D (6 bases). The CDR3 DNA reads as TGCGCCAGCAGCCGGCTTGGACAGTCCTACGAGCAGTACTTC. This encodes CASSRLGQSYEQYF.